These T cell receptor beta chains were read from a single sample in a study of regulatory T cells in long-lasting Graves disease. Each CDR3 protein gets one entry after TCRdb re-called the multiplex PCR reads with MiXCR. The data show approximately 400,000 distinct CDR3 sequences, 15% seen once. This sample was shared with a second study, whose subject was T cells in Graves' hyperthyroidism and ophthalmopathy.

Sequenced here: peripheral blood mononuclear cells (PBMCs), sampled at new diagnosis, from a patient treated with antithyroid drugs. These receptors all stem from a young woman with Graves disease. Each CDR3 is given with its conserved first and last residue. The D gene is left open where the match is weak. A clone size is listed for some rows: how often the clone was seen (once, few, many), or a class if it is expanded.

TRBJ2-7,TRBD1,TRBV10-3,many,15,TGTGCCATCAGTGAGTCAGTGACAGGGAACCACGAGCAGTACTTC,CAISESVTGNHEQYF
TRBJ2-5,NA,TRBV5-1,few,14,TGCGCCAGCAGCTTGGAGGGGATCCGGGAGACCCAGTACTTC,CASSLEGIRETQYF
TRBJ2-5,NA,TRBV7-9,NA,15,TGTGCCAGCAGCTCCGGGACTCACAACCAAGAGACCCAGTACTTC,CASSSGTHNQETQYF
TRBJ2-1,TRBD2,TRBV10-2,many,15,TGCGCCAGCAAGGGACTAGCGGGGGCCTACAATGAGCAGTTCTTC,CASKGLAGAYNEQFF
TRBJ2-3,TRBD2,TRBV20-1,many,15,TGCAGTGCTAGACTGACTAGCTCTAGCACAGATACGCAGTATTTT,CSARLTSSSTDTQYF
TRBJ2-7,NA,TRBV29-1,many,12,TGCAGCGTCCGACTCTCAGCCTACGAGCAGTACTTC,CSVRLSAYEQYF
TRBJ1-3,NA,TRBV7-2,NA,15,TGTGCCAGCAGTTCAGGACCCTGGGCTGGAAACACCATATATTTT,CASSSGPWAGNTIYF
TRBJ2-5,NA,TRBV5-1,few,15,TGCGCCAGCAGCTTGGGGGGCAACCCTAGAGAGACCCAGTACTTC,CASSLGGNPRETQYF
TRBJ2-2,NA,TRBV28,NA,15,TGTGCCAGCAGTTTGGGCACTAGAGCCACCGGGGAGCTGTTTTTT,CASSLGTRATGELFF
TRBJ2-7,TRBD1,TRBV25-1,NA,14,TGTGCCAGCAGTGAATATGGGGGACAGGCAGTGCAGTACTTC,CASSEYGGQAVQYF
TRBJ2-3,NA,TRBV20-1,many,12,TGCAGTGCTAGACAAGATACAGATACGCAGTATTTT,CSARQDTDTQYF
TRBJ2-2,NA,TRBV13,many,13,TGTGCCAGCATAGTGGCGAACACCGGGGAGCTGTTTTTT,CASIVANTGELFF
TRBJ2-5,NA,TRBV30,many,12,NA,CAWGHILETQYF
TRBJ2-1,NA,TRBV20-1,NA,11,TGCAGTGCTGACTACGGGGGTGAGCAGTTCTTC,CSADYGGEQFF
TRBJ2-3,TRBD2,TRBV19,many,16,TGTGCCAGTAGTATTCAAACCGGGACTACCACAGATACGCAGTATTTT,CASSIQTGTTTDTQYF
TRBJ1-5,NA,TRBV2,many,16,TGTGCCAGCAGTGAAGGGGAGCGAGTTAGGAATCAGCCCCAGCATTTT,CASSEGERVRNQPQHF
TRBJ2-1,NA,TRBV29-1,many,11,TGCAGTGTGCGGGGAACAAGTGAGCAGTTCTTC,CSVRGTSEQFF
TRBJ1-2,NA,TRBV30,NA,12,TGTGCCTCGGACGGGGGTTTAGGTGGCTACACCTTC,CASDGGLGGYTF
TRBJ2-3,NA,TRBV29-1,many,14,TGCAGCGTTGAGGCGCGGAGGAGCACAGATACGCAGTATTTT,CSVEARRSTDTQYF
TRBJ1-5,TRBD1,TRBV19,many,16,TGTGCCAGTAGTGAAGGACAGGGGGCCACGGGACAGCCCCAGCATTTT,CASSEGQGATGQPQHF
TRBJ2-1,TRBD2,TRBV6-2/TRBV6-3,many,14,TGTGCCAGCAATTCCGGGACTAGCTACAATGAGCAGTTCTTC,CASNSGTSYNEQFF
TRBJ2-2,NA,TRBV2,NA,17,TGTGCCAGCAGGTCGGGACCACACATCCCGAACACCGGGGAGCTGTTTTTT,CASRSGPHIPNTGELFF
TRBJ2-2,NA,TRBV20-1,few,15,TGCAGTGCCCCGGCCGGGGGATCGAACACCGGGGAGCTGTTTTTT,CSAPAGGSNTGELFF
TRBJ2-7,NA,TRBV6-1,many,13,TGTGCCAGCAGCCTTACTATCTCCTACGAGCAGTACTTC,CASSLTISYEQYF
TRBJ2-2,NA,TRBV7-6,many,16,TGTGCCAGCAGCTTGGTAGCGGTTGAGGGAACCGGGGAGCTGTTTTTT,CASSLVAVEGTGELFF
TRBJ2-7,NA,TRBV15,many,16,TGTGCCACCAGCAGAGATCCCCCGGGACACTCCTACGAGCAGTACTTC,CATSRDPPGHSYEQYF
TRBJ2-6,TRBD2,TRBV7-9,NA,13,TGTGCCAGCAGGGGCGGGGAGGGCAACGTCCTGACTTTC,CASRGGEGNVLTF
TRBJ1-5,NA,TRBV6-1,many,14,TGTGCCAGCAGTGGCCGGATGGGTAATCAGCCCCAGCATTTT,CASSGRMGNQPQHF
TRBJ1-6,TRBD1,TRBV18,many,16,TGTGCCAGCTCACCAAGAGGGACAGGGGTAGGATCACCCCTCCACTTT,CASSPRGTGVGSPLHF
TRBJ2-7,NA,TRBV6-5,many,15,TGTGCCAGCAGTTACTCCGGGGGGCTGGAGTACGAGCAGTACTTC,CASSYSGGLEYEQYF
TRBJ1-4,NA,TRBV6-2/TRBV6-3,few,16,TGTGCCAGCAGTAGCCCGACGGGGGGTAAGAGTGAAAAACTGTTTTTT,CASSSPTGGKSEKLFF
TRBJ1-5,TRBD1,TRBV2,many,15,TGTGCCAGCAGTGGCGACAGGGAAAATGCAGAGCCCCAGCATTTT,CASSGDRENAEPQHF
TRBJ1-4,NA,TRBV6-1,NA,16,TGTGCCAGCAGTGAAGGGAGGGGATTAACTAATGAAAAACTGTTTTTT,CASSEGRGLTNEKLFF
TRBJ2-7,NA,TRBV5-6,many,12,TGTGCCAGCAGCTTACGAACCTACGAGCAGTACTTC,CASSLRTYEQYF
TRBJ1-1,NA,TRBV2,many,21,TGTGCCAGCAGTGCCTTGGGGCGGTGGCAGGGTGACCCGACAACGGAGACTGAAGCTTTCTTT,CASSALGRWQGDPTTETEAFF
TRBJ2-3,TRBD2,TRBV20-1,NA,15,TGCAGTGCTAGTGACCAACGGGAGGACACAGATACGCAGTATTTT,CSASDQREDTDTQYF
TRBJ2-3,NA,TRBV7-3,few,13,TGTGCCAGCAGCTTCGGGGACCGAGATACGCAGTATTTT,CASSFGDRDTQYF
TRBJ2-1,NA,TRBV11-3,many,15,TGTGCCAGCAGCTTACGCGGCATAACCTACAATGAGCAGTTCTTC,CASSLRGITYNEQFF
TRBJ2-5,TRBD1,TRBV3-1,once,15,TGTGCCAGCAGCCCAAACACAGGGGGCAGGGAGACCCAGTACTTC,CASSPNTGGRETQYF
TRBJ1-5,NA,TRBV19,few,13,TGTGCCAGTAGACAGGGTAGGAATCAGCCCCAGCATTTT,CASRQGRNQPQHF
TRBJ1-4,NA,TRBV7-8,few,13,TGTGCCAGCAGCTTAGCACAGTATGAAAAACTGTTTTTT,CASSLAQYEKLFF
TRBJ2-4,NA,TRBV5-1,many,13,TGCGCCAGCAGCTTGGGTTCGGGTGACATTCAGTACTTC,CASSLGSGDIQYF
TRBJ2-3,TRBD2,TRBV2,many,17,TGTGCCAGCGGGGGACTAGCGGGAGAGAGGGACACAGATACGCAGTATTTT,CASGGLAGERDTDTQYF
TRBJ1-1,NA,TRBV25-1,NA,16,TGTGCCAGCAGTGATCATTCCGGGGGGGTGAACACTGAAGCTTTCTTT,CASSDHSGGVNTEAFF
TRBJ2-1,NA,TRBV4-2,NA,16,TGTGCCAGCAGCCAAGCTATCGGACAGTTTTACAATGAGCAGTTCTTC,CASSQAIGQFYNEQFF
TRBJ2-1,TRBD2,TRBV11-2,NA,14,TGTGCCAGCAGCCTCAGCGGGAGGTCCTATGAGCAGTTCTTC,CASSLSGRSYEQFF
TRBJ2-7,NA,TRBV2,many,13,TGTGCCAGCAGTGAAGAGAGCTCCTACGAGCAGTACTTC,CASSEESSYEQYF
TRBJ2-1,NA,TRBV19,once,15,TGTGCCAGTAAAGGCATTCAGGGTTCTGGGAATGAGCAGTTCTTC,CASKGIQGSGNEQFF
TRBJ2-7,TRBD2,TRBV6-1,many,15,TGTGCCAGCAGTGAATGGTCTAGCGGGGCCTACGAGCAGTACTTC,CASSEWSSGAYEQYF
TRBJ2-1,NA,TRBV7-9,many,14,TGTGCCAGCAGCGGAGGGACAGTAAACAATGAGCAGTTCTTC,CASSGGTVNNEQFF
TRBJ2-7,NA,TRBV15,few,12,TGTGCCACCAGCCCGAGCTGGGGCGAGCAGTACTTC,CATSPSWGEQYF